This T cell receptor beta chain appears in the sequencing data of a study of CD8 T cells in Susac syndrome. About the study: Treatment at blood withdrawal was none, corticosteroids, or intravenous immunoglobulin alone in Susac syndrome patients.

The length of the CDR3 is 14 residues. V lost 1 base, J lost 7 bases, and 11 bases lay in between. CDR1 and CDR2 (germline): MGHRA, YSYEKL. Reverse transcription of roughly 0.5 to 1 ug RNA used random hexamers. TCRdb called the immunoSEQ multiplex PCR reads again in MiXCR, with one record for every CDR3 protein. This sample carries about 120,000 distinct CDR3 sequences, around 94% of them seen once, and the ten largest clones take about 0.19%. The source material was CD8+ T cells from PBMCs. The rearrangement links TRBV4-1 to TRBJ2-1, with a tentative D call TRBD1 (6 bases). The clonotype originates from a human donor with Susac syndrome. Here the CDR3 reads CASSQGGLANEQFF. The CDR3 nucleotides read TGCGCCAGCAGCCAAGGGGGGCTGGCTAATGAGCAGTTCTTC.